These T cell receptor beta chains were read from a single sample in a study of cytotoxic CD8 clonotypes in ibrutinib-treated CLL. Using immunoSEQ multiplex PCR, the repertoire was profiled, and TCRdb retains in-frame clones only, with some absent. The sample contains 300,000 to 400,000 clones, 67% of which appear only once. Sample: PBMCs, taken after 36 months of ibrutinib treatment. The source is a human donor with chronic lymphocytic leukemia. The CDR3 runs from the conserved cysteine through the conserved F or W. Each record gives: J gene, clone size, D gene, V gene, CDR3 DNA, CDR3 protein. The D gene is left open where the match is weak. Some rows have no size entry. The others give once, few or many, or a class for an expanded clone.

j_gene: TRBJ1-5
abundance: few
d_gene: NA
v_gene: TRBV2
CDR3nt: TGTGCCAGCAGCCAAGACAGAGATCAGCCCCAGCATTTT
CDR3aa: CASSQDRDQPQHF

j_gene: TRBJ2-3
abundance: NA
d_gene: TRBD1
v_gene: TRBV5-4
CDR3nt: TGTGCCAGCAGCCCTCCGGGACAGGGCACAGATACGCAGTATTTT
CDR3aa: CASSPPGQGTDTQYF

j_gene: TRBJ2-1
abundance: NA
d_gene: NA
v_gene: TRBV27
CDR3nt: TGTGCCAGCGGTGCCCTGGGACCCCGGTGGAATGAGCAGTTCTTC
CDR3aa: CASGALGPRWNEQFF

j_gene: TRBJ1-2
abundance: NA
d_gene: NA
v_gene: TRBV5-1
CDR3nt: TGCGCCAGCAGCTTGAGGGCCATCGGGAACTATGGCTACACCTTC
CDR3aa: CASSLRAIGNYGYTF

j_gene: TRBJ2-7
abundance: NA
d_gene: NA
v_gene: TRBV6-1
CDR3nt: TGTGCCAGCAGTGAAGGAGGAGGACTACCCTTGAAGCAGTACTTC
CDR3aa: CASSEGGGLPLKQYF

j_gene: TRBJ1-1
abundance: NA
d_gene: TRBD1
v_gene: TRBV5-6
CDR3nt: TGTGCCAGCAGCTTGGTCGGGACAGGGGGTGAAGCTTTCTTT
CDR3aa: CASSLVGTGGEAFF

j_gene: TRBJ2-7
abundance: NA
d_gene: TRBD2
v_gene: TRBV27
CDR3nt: TGTGCCAGCAGTTTATCTTCAGGGAGGGCCTTTTCCTACGAGCAGTACTTC
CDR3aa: CASSLSSGRAFSYEQYF

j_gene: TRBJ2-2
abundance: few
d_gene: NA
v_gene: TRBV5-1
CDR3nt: TGCGCCAGCAGCCATCCTTCCGGGGAGCTGTTTTTT
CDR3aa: CASSHPSGELFF

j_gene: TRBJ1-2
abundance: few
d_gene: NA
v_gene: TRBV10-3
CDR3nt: TGTGCCATCACCGGCAGTGGGAACTATGGCTACACCTTC
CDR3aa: CAITGSGNYGYTF

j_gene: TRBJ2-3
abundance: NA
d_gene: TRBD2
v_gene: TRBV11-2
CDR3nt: TGTGCCAGCAGCCCCGGGACTAGCGGGAGATACACAGATACGCAGTATTTT
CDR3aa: CASSPGTSGRYTDTQYF

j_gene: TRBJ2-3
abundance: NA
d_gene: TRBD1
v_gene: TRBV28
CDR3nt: TGTGCCAGCACCTCACCGACAGGGGGTGGGAATACGCAGTATTTT
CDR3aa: CASTSPTGGGNTQYF

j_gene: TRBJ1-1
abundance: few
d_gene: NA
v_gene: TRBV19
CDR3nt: TGTGCCAGTAGTATGACAGCAAATGAAGCTTTCTTT
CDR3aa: CASSMTANEAFF

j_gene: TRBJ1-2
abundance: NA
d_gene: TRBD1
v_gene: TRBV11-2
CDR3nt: TGTGCCAGCAGCTTTACTACCAGGGGGCGCGTCTATGGCTACACCTTC
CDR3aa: CASSFTTRGRVYGYTF

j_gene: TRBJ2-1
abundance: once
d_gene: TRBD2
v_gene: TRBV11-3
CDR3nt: TGTGCCAGCAGCTTTACCGGGACTAGCGGGAGTGTAAAGCAGTTCTTC
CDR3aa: CASSFTGTSGSVKQFF

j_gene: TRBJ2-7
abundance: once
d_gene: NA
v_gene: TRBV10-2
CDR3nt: TGCGCCAGCAGTGTCGCAGGGATGATCTACGAGCAGTACTTC
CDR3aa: CASSVAGMIYEQYF

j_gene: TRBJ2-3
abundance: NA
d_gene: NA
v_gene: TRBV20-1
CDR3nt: TGCAGTCGACTAAACACAGATACGCAGTATTTT
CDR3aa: CSRLNTDTQYF

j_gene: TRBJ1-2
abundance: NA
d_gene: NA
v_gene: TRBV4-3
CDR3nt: TGCGCCAGCAGCCAAGAGGGGCGGGGGCGGAACTATGGCTACACCTTC
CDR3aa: CASSQEGRGRNYGYTF

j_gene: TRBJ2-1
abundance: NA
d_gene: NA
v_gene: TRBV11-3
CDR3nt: TGTGCCAGCAGCTCCGGGGGCTTCGGCAATGAGCAGTTCTTC
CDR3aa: CASSSGGFGNEQFF

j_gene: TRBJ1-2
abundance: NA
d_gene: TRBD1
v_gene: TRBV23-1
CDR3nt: TGCGCCAGCAGCCCGACAGGGAACTATGGCTACACCTTC
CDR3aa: CASSPTGNYGYTF

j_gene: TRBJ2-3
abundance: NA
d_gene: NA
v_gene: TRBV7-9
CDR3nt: TGTGCCAGCAGCTTCCAAACGGGGGACATGGATACGCAGTATTTT
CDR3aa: CASSFQTGDMDTQYF

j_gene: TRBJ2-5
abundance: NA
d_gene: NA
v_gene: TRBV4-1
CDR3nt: TGCGCCAGCAGCCAAGAGCAGACTTTCCAAGAGACCCAGTACTTC
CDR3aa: CASSQEQTFQETQYF

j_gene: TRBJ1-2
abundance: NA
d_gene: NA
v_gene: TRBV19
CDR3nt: TGTGCCAGTAGTCCCCGGGGTGACTATGGCTACACCTTC
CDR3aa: CASSPRGDYGYTF

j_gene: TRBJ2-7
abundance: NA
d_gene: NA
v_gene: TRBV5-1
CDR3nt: TGCGCCAGCAGCCAAAATACAGGGAACGAGCAGTACTTC
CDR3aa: CASSQNTGNEQYF

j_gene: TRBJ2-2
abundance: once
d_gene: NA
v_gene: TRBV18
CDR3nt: TGTGCCAGCTCGGACCAAAATATCGCGGGACCCACCGGGGAGCTGTTTTTT
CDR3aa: CASSDQNIAGPTGELFF

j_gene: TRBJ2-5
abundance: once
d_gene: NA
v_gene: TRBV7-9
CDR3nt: TGTGCCAGCAGCCCAACGCCCCAGTACTTC
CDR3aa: CASSPTPQYF

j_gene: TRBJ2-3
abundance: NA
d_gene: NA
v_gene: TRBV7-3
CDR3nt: TGTGCCAGCAGCTTTGGTGGGGCGGAACGGGATACGCAGTATTTT
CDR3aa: CASSFGGAERDTQYF

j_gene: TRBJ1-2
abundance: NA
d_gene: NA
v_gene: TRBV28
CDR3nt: TGTGCCAGCAGTGGTCCGGGAACCAACTATGGCTACACCTTC
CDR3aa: CASSGPGTNYGYTF

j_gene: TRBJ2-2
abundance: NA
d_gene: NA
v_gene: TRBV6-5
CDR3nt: TGTGCCAGCAGTTACTCAGGGTCCGGGGAGCTGTTTTTT
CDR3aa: CASSYSGSGELFF

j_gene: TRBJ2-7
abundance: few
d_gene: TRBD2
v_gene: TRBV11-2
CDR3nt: TGTGCCAGCAGCTGGCGGGGGAGCGAGCAGTACTTC
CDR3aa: CASSWRGSEQYF

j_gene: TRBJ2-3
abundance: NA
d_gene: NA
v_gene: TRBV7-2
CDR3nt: TGTGCCAGCAGCTTGTACACAGATACGCAGTATTTT
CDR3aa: CASSLYTDTQYF